Below are 16 T cell receptor beta chains sequenced from a single sample in a study of radiotherapy plus CTLA-4 blockade in lung cancer. Sequenced by immunoSEQ multiplex PCR; TCRdb stores in-frame clones only, minus some. The sample records 45,000 to 55,000 clones, approximately 79% being singletons. This specimen consisted of peripheral blood, obtained from a patient treated with radiotherapy plus ipilimumab. The source is a human donor with non-small cell lung cancer who had stable disease on radiotherapy plus ipilimumab.

The gene calls are TRBV6-5 and TRBJ1-5, with D perhaps TRBD1 (5 bases). V lost 9 bases to trimming and J lost 9 bases, with 15 bases between them. CDR3 length: 12 residues. The germline gives CDR1 MNHEY, CDR2 SVGAGI. The CDR3 nucleotides are TGTGCCAGTAAACTAGGGGTCCGGCCCCAGCATTTT. Translating it yields CASKLGVRPQHF.

The chain links TRBV11-3 to TRBJ2-6; D is perhaps TRBD2 (7 bases). The CDR3 length is 17 residues. The V and J ends lost 5 bases and 0 bases respectively, with 14 bases between them. Germline CDR1 is SGHNT and CDR2 is YENEEA. The CDR3 coding sequence is TGTGCCAGCAGCCGCGGGGGCGGGAGCTCTGGGGCCAACGTCCTGACTTTC. The encoded protein is CASSRGGGSSGANVLTF.

V gene TRBV2 combines with J gene TRBJ1-3; 9 nucleotides match TRBD1. The CDR3 covers 15 residues. The germline V gene has CDR1 SNHLY and CDR2 FYNNEI. The J segment lost 0 bases and the V segment lost 6 bases, leaving 3 bases of the junction unmatched. CDR3 DNA sequence: TGTGCCAGCAGGAAGGACAGGGGCTCTGGAAACACCATATATTTT. It translates to CASRKDRGSGNTIYF.

V usage is TRBV28 and J usage is TRBJ1-2, with D possibly being TRBD1 (5 bases). Germline CDR1 MDHEN, CDR2 SYDVKM. This CDR3 is built from 13 residues. V was pared by 6 bases and J by 8 bases, with 16 bases between. CDR3 loop: CASSWAPQDGYTF. The CDR3 nucleotides read TGTGCCAGCAGCTGGGCCCCACAGGACGGCTACACCTTC.

The chain combines TRBV10-1 with TRBJ2-7; 9 bases map to TRBD1. The CDR3 has 15 amino acids. V lost 3 bases, J lost 7 bases, and 10 bases stayed unmatched. CDR1 and CDR2 (germline): WNHNN, SYGVQD (reference sequence). The CDR3 sequence: CASSDQTQGAREQYF. CDR3 nucleotide sequence: TGCGCCAGCAGTGACCAAACACAGGGGGCTCGGGAGCAGTACTTC.

In this sample, this clone turned up many times. The chain is built from TRBV5-1 and TRBJ2-2; the D gene is possibly TRBD1 (5 bases). Trimming took off 6 bases at V and 3 bases at J, with 18 bases between the two ends. Germline lookup yields CDR1 SGHRS and CDR2 YFSETQ. The CDR3 spans 16 residues. The DNA for the CDR3 is TGCGCCAGCATGGACATCGGTTTTGGGGACACCGGGGAGCTGTTTTTT. The encoded protein is CASMDIGFGDTGELFF.

CDR3 sequence reads: CASSSLGGGAVETQYF. CDR3 sequence (DNA): TGTGCCAGCAGCTCCTTAGGCGGGGGGGCCGTAGAGACCCAGTACTTC. The chain employs TRBV28 and TRBJ2-5; 9 bases fit TRBD2. The V and J ends lost 6 bases and 4 bases, in that order; junction bases with no gene match: 12. This CDR3 comprises 16 residues. CDR1 and CDR2 (germline): MDHEN, SYDVKM. Looking up the rest from reference TRBV28 and TRBJ2-5 gives the full variable domain: DVKVTQSSRYLVKRTGEKVFLECVQDMDHENMFWYRQDPGLGLRLIYFSYDVKMKEKGDIPEGYSVSREKKERFSLILESASTNQTSMYLCASSSLGGGAVETQYFGPGTRLLVL.

J is TRBJ1-5 and V is TRBV19, with D unclear. Trimming stripped 4 bases from V and 7 bases from J, with 11 bases between. CDR3 size: 13 residues. CDR1 and CDR2 (germline): LNHDA, SQIVND (reference sequence). CDR3 coding DNA: TGTGCCAGTAGTACGATGGAGAGCCAGCCCCAGCATTTT. Its protein product is CASSTMESQPQHF.

The rearrangement joins TRBV18 to TRBJ2-4; perhaps TRBD1 as D (5 bases). This CDR3 is built from 14 residues. Germline V gives CDR1 KGHSH, CDR2 LQKENI. V was clipped by 3 bases and J by 2 bases, with 8 bases between them. CDR3 bases: TGTGCCAGCTCACCCCAGGGAACCAAAAACATTCAGTACTTC. Its protein is CASSPQGTKNIQYF.

CDR3 region: CAWSESSGDNEQFF. CDR3 nucleotides: TGTGCCTGGAGTGAATCTAGCGGGGATAATGAGCAGTTCTTC. This chain links TRBV30 with TRBJ2-1; 9 nucleotides agree with TRBD2. J gave up 7 bases and V 1 base, and 5 bases lay outside the gene matches. Germline CDR1 and CDR2: GTSNPN and SVGIG (reference sequence). The CDR3 has 14 residues.

The CDR3 region has the DNA TGTGCCAGCAGGGACAGGGGGCTATCAGGCTCCTACGAGCAGTACTTC. Protein product: CASRDRGLSGSYEQYF. V is TRBV10-3 and J is TRBJ2-7; 12 nucleotides agree with TRBD1. The CDR3 is 16 residues long. The V gene end was trimmed by 10 bases and the J gene end by 0 bases; junction bases not matched to a gene: 10. Germline V lookup: CDR1 ENHRY, CDR2 SYGVKD.

In its sample, this clone was seen a few times. The J gene is TRBJ1-3, the V gene TRBV2; D unclear. This CDR3 is 14 amino acids long. Trimming took 2 bases from V and 1 from J, leaving 6 bases between them. Germline V CDR1 and CDR2: SNHLY, FYNNEI. In DNA, the CDR3 is TGTGCCAGCAGTGAACCGCGTTCTGGAAACACCATATATTTT. Protein sequence: CASSEPRSGNTIYF.

This clone has just a few counts. The chain employs TRBV18 and TRBJ1-5, with a possible D match to TRBD1 (6 bases). The CDR3 spans 17 residues. The V gene lost 3 bases and the J gene lost 2 bases, with 17 bases spanning the gap. CDR1 KGHSH and CDR2 LQKENI come from the germline V gene. CDR3 DNA: TGTGCCAGCTCACCCCTCCACGGGGGGCGCGGCAATCAGCCCCAGCATTTT. Its protein is CASSPLHGGRGNQPQHF. The full variable domain, its missing parts supplied by reference TRBV18 and TRBJ1-5, is NAGVMQNPRHLVRRRGQEARLRCSPMKGHSHVYWYRQLPEEGLKFMVYLQKENIIDESGMPKERFSAEFPKEGPSILRIQQVVRGDSAAYFCASSPLHGGRGNQPQHFGDGTRLSIL.

This clone was observed a few times. The chain links TRBV5-1 to TRBJ1-6; D remains unclear. The germline V and J ends were trimmed by 2 bases and 9 bases, with 12 bases remaining between them. Looked up from germline, CDR1 is SGHRS and CDR2 is YFSETQ. There are 14 residues in the CDR3. DNA for the CDR3: TGCGCCAGCAGCTTTGCGCAGGAGGGTTCACCCCTCCACTTT. Translation gives CASSFAQEGSPLHF.

V and J are TRBV5-3 and TRBJ1-3, with D possibly TRBD1 on 6 matching bases. TRBV5-3 is noted as an ORF with a role that remains uncertain. CDR3 length: 17 residues. Trimming left V 0 bases short and J 0 bases short, with 13 bases between. CDR3 sequence: CARSLGVGQSSGNTIYF. The CDR3 DNA reads as TGTGCCAGAAGCTTGGGCGTTGGACAGAGCTCTGGAAACACCATATATTTT.

This sequence joins TRBV5-1 and TRBJ1-5; D is perhaps TRBD1 (5 bases). The CDR3 is made up of 15 amino acids. Germline V gene data show CDR1 as SGHRS and CDR2 as YFSETQ. V lost 0 bases and J 6 bases, leaving 13 bases between the germline ends. This chain's CDR3 is CASSLGGGLGQPQHF. The CDR3 nucleotides read TGCGCCAGCAGCTTGGGTGGGGGATTGGGTCAGCCCCAGCATTTT.